A single sample is the source of the 19 T cell receptor beta chains below, sequenced in a study of response to subunit inactivated influenza vaccine. TCRdb re-called the RT-PCR reads through MiXCR, storing one row per CDR3 protein. This sample yields about 170,000 distinct CDR3 sequences, of which about an eighth are seen a single time; over 25% belongs to the top ten. The sample was also linked to a second study, of T cells expressing NK-cell markers. That paper notes: With UMIs, 5'RACE template switching was used to make TCR beta cDNA.

Sequenced here: CD8+ T cells sorted from PBMCs, sampled 11 to 12 days after vaccination. Every receptor here comes from a man in his fifties who received an inactivated influenza vaccine.

Only a few counts were recorded for this clonotype. The rearrangement links TRBV15 to TRBJ2-7; D gene ambiguous. The germline V and J ends were trimmed by 0 bases and 0 bases, with 9 bases remaining between them. The CDR3 length is 15 residues. Germline V gene data show CDR1 as LNHNV and CDR2 as YYDKDF (reference sequence). CDR3 DNA sequence: TGTGCCACCAGCAGAGATTGGCCGAGCTCCTACGAGCAGTACTTC. Translated: CATSRDWPSSYEQYF. Drawing the rest from reference TRBV15 and TRBJ2-7, the complete variable domain is DAMVIQNPRYQVTQFGKPVTLSCSQTLNHNVMYWYQQKSSQAPKLLFHYYDKDFNNEADTPDNFQSRRPNTSFCFLDIRSPGLGDTAMYLCATSRDWPSSYEQYFGPGTRLTVT.

CDR3 sequence reads: CASRTTSSGGHRTDTQYF. CDR3 sequence (DNA): TGCGCCAGCAGGACGACTTCGAGCGGGGGTCACCGCACAGATACGCAGTATTTT. The V call is TRBV10-2, the J call TRBJ2-3; 8 bases line up with TRBD2. The V segment lost 6 bases and the J segment 1 base; nucleotides outside the gene matches: 15. From germline, CDR1 is WSHSY and CDR2 SAAADI. The CDR3 runs 18 residues.

This chain links TRBV7-9 with TRBJ2-1; no reliable D call. Germline V gene sequence: CDR1 SEHNR, CDR2 FQNEAQ (reference sequence). Trimming stripped 7 bases from V and 6 bases from J, with 7 bases between. This CDR3 has 11 residues. The CDR3 bases are TGTGCCAGCACCTCCCCCAATGAGCAGTTCTTC. It specifies CASTSPNEQFF.

This clonotype turned up a few times. CDR3 nucleotides: TGCAGTGCTTTCCCTAGTAATGAGCAGTTCTTC. Translating gives CSAFPSNEQFF. V usage is TRBV20-1 and J usage is TRBJ2-1; D remains unclear. This CDR3 region has 11 residues. Germline V CDR1 and CDR2: DFQATT, SNEGSKA (reference sequence). V shed 5 bases and J shed 7 bases, with 9 bases lying between them.

In its sample, this clonotype was seen a few times. This chain uses TRBV5-6 with TRBJ2-7, with TRBD1 as a possible D gene (5 bases). The CDR3 loop spans 15 amino acids. Germline CDR1 SGHDT, CDR2 YYEEEE. V lost 2 bases and J lost 4, with 16 bases in between. This chain's CDR3 is CASSFGPGSSYEQYF. CDR3 coding DNA: TGTGCCAGCAGCTTTGGTCCAGGGTCCTCTTACGAGCAGTACTTC.

The chain uses TRBV19 and TRBJ2-7; the D is unclear. Germline V CDR1 and CDR2: LNHDA, SQIVND (reference sequence). The CDR3 extends over 14 amino acids. Trimming left V 2 bases short and J 0 bases short, with 8 bases between. Here the CDR3 DNA reads TGTGCCAGTAGTATATCGGCGAGCTCCTACGAGCAGTACTTC. It yields the protein CASSISASSYEQYF.

This chain uses TRBV4-2 with TRBJ2-3; D remains unclear. Germline assignment: CDR1 LGHNA and CDR2 YNFKEQ. V dropped 1 base and J dropped 2 bases, with 16 bases sitting between them. The CDR3 sequence is 17 residues long. CDR3 in amino acids: CASSQGGKGQFTDTQYF. The DNA for the CDR3 is TGTGCCAGCAGCCAAGGAGGAAAAGGCCAATTCACAGATACGCAGTATTTT.

In this sample, this clonotype turned up many times. The DNA of the CDR3 is TGCGCCAGCAGCCAAGATTGGGGATACACCATATATTTT. Translation: CASSQDWGYTIYF. V usage is TRBV4-3 and J usage is TRBJ1-3, with no clear D. The CDR3 runs to 13 residues. The germline V and J ends were trimmed by 0 bases and 8 bases, with 8 bases remaining between them. Germline loops: CDR1 LGHNA, CDR2 YSLEER.

This rearrangement joins TRBV6-2 or TRBV6-3 to TRBJ2-7, with TRBD2 matching over 8 bases. The CDR3 spans 16 residues. Germline V gene sequence: CDR1 MNHEY, CDR2 SVGEGT. Trimming cost V 2 bases and J 0 bases; bases outside gene matches: 6. CDR3 DNA: TGTGCCAGCAGTTACAGGAGCGGGAGCCCCTCCTACGAGCAGTACTTC. This gives the protein CASSYRSGSPSYEQYF.

The chain uses TRBV28 and TRBJ2-7; 7 bases are shared with TRBD2. V lost 5 bases, J lost 3 bases, and 10 bases stayed unmatched. Germline V gene lookup returns CDR1 MDHEN and CDR2 SYDVKM. This CDR3 region has 15 residues. CDR3 bases: TGTGCCAGCAGTCCCCCGGAAGCGGGGAACTACGAGCAGTACTTC. Protein: CASSPPEAGNYEQYF.

The chain uses TRBV7-9 and TRBJ2-5; TRBD1 matches at 7 bases. Germline CDR1 reads SEHNR; CDR2 reads FQNEAQ (reference sequence). Trimming at V came to 1 base and at J to 3 bases, leaving 11 bases not matched to a gene. The CDR3 extends over 17 amino acids. CDR3 sequence (DNA): TGTGCCAGCAGCTTAGGAGGGCGAAGGGGGCGCAAAGAGACCCAGTACTTC. Its protein is CASSLGGRRGRKETQYF.

This clonotype has only a few counts. The chain links TRBV5-5 to TRBJ2-5; D is undetermined. Germline CDR1 is SGHKS and CDR2 is YYEKEE (reference sequence). The CDR3 is made up of 13 amino acids. V was clipped by 2 bases and J by 5 bases, with 10 bases between them. The CDR3 DNA follows: TGTGCCAGCAGCTTCATCAACGGGGAGACCCAGTACTTC. Translating gives CASSFINGETQYF.

This clonotype was observed at least ten times. The chain recombines TRBV4-2 with TRBJ2-1; the D call may be TRBD1 or TRBD2 (6 bases each). CDR3 length: 17 amino acids. The germline gives CDR1 LGHNA, CDR2 YNFKEQ. The germline V and J ends were trimmed by 2 bases and 7 bases, with 21 bases remaining between them. The CDR3 loop reads CASSQSIALGGVNEQFF. In nucleotides, the CDR3 is TGTGCCAGCAGCCAATCTATTGCTCTGGGGGGCGTAAATGAGCAGTTCTTC.

V usage is TRBV20-1 and J usage is TRBJ1-5, with TRBD1 as a possible D gene (5 bases). CDR3 length: 14 amino acids. Germline CDR1 reads DFQATT; CDR2 reads SNEGSKA (reference sequence). V lost 3 bases and J 2 bases, leaving 11 bases between the germline ends. CDR3 nucleotide sequence: TGCAGTGCTAGGGGACCTCGGGGCAATCAGCCCCAGCATTTT. Amino acid sequence: CSARGPRGNQPQHF.

This clonotype was seen many times. This sequence joins TRBV28 and TRBJ1-2, with 11 nucleotides matching TRBD1. This CDR3 region has 14 residues. Looked up from germline, CDR1 is MDHEN and CDR2 is SYDVKM. With V trimmed by 5 bases and J by 8 bases, 7 bases remained unmatched. The CDR3 is CASSPPGTGGGYTF. In nucleotides, the CDR3 is TGTGCCAGCAGTCCCCCTGGGACAGGGGGAGGCTACACCTTC.

This clonotype was seen at least ten times. The rearrangement joins TRBV6-2 or TRBV6-3 to TRBJ2-5; 11 bases are shared with TRBD2. CDR1 is MNHEY, CDR2 SVGEGT, per germline. The CDR3 totals 17 residues. With 5 bases clipped from V and 7 bases from J, the junction kept 15 bases outside the gene matches. The CDR3 is CASSNHPGLAEIRTQYF. In nucleotides, the CDR3 is TGTGCCAGCAGTAATCACCCGGGACTAGCGGAGATACGGACCCAGTACTTC.

This chain links TRBV24-1 with TRBJ2-1; 10 nucleotides align to TRBD2. The germline V gene encodes CDR1 KGHDR and CDR2 SFDVKD. The CDR3 loop spans 16 amino acids. Trimming at V came to 4 bases and at J to 4 bases, leaving 6 bases not matched to a gene. The CDR3, as DNA: TGTGCCACCAGTGACCTAGCGGGGGCCAGATACAATGAGCAGTTCTTC. It is translated as CATSDLAGARYNEQFF.

This chain joins TRBV12-3 or TRBV12-4 and TRBJ1-1; the D is unclear. The CDR3 sequence is 13 residues long. The V gene lost 6 bases and the J gene lost 1 base, with 9 bases spanning the gap. The CDR3 DNA reads as TGTGCCAGCAGGGGCCGGTGGAACACTGAAGCTTTCTTT. As protein: CASRGRWNTEAFF.

Many counts were recorded for this clonotype. The rearrangement links TRBV28 to TRBJ2-2, with 7 nucleotides matching TRBD2. Germline CDR1 MDHEN, CDR2 SYDVKM. Trimming at V came to 5 bases and at J to 6 bases, leaving 6 bases not matched to a gene. This CDR3 has 14 amino acids. CDR3 nucleotides: TGTGCCAGCAGTACGAGGGGAGGGGCCGGGGAGCTGTTTTTT. Amino acid sequence: CASSTRGGAGELFF.